The clone carrying this TCR beta chain was seen only once. Its antigen is currently unknown. Researchers partitioned CD4+ cells into CD45RA+ naive and CD45RA-negative memory subsets. The ends lost 0 bases at V and 3 bases at J; junction bases unmatched: 25. There are 22 residues in the CDR3. Germline-derived CDR1 and CDR2 are SGHRS and YFSETQ. The data stem from a study of shared clonotypes between healthy human individuals. Genomic DNA of every subset was divided equally among multiple immunoSEQ plates. Clones were read by immunoSEQ multiplex PCR, and TCRdb kept only the in-frame ones, dropping some. Of around 240,000 clones listed, 60% to 80% are singletons. Study-level findings and limits: About 5% of naive CD4 clonotypes were shared across four donors. For sorted subsets, rarefaction showed incomplete sequencing despite large depth.

Sample: memory CD4+ T cells sorted from blood. Subset defined: CD45RA-negative fraction. This clonotype was sampled from a man aged 25-40 years in good health. V gene TRBV5-1 combines with J gene TRBJ2-7; 9 bases agree with TRBD1. The CDR3 DNA is TGCGCCAGCAGCTTGGGGGACAGGGCTAGAAGCCTCCAGCGTCGGTCCTACTACGAGCAGTACTTC. This codes for CASSLGDRARSLQRRSYYEQYF.